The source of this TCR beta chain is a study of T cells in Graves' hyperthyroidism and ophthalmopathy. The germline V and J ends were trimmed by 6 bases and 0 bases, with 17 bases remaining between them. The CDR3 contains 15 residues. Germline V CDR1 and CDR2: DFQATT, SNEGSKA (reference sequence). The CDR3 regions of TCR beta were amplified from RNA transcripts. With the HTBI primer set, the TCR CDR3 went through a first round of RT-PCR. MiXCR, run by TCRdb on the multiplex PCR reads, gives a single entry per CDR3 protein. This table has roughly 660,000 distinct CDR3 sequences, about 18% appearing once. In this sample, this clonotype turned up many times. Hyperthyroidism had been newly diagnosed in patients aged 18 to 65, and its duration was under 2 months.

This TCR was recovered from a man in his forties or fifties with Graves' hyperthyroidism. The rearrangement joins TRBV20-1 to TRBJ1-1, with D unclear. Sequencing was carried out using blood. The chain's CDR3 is CSASSAFGMNTEAFF. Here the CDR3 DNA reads TGCAGTGCGAGTTCAGCGTTCGGCATGAACACTGAAGCTTTCTTT.